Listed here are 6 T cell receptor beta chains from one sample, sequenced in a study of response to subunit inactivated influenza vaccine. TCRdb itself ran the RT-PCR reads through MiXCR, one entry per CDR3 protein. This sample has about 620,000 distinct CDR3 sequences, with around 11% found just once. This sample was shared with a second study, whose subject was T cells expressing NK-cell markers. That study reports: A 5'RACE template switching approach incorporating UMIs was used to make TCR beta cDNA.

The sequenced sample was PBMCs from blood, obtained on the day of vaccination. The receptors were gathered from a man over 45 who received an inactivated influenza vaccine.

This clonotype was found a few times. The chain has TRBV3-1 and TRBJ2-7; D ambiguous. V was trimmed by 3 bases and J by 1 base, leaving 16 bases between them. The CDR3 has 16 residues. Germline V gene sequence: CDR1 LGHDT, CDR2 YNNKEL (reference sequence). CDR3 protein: CASSHSPASASYEQYF. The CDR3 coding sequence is TGTGCCAGCAGCCACTCCCCTGCGAGTGCATCCTACGAGCAGTACTTC.

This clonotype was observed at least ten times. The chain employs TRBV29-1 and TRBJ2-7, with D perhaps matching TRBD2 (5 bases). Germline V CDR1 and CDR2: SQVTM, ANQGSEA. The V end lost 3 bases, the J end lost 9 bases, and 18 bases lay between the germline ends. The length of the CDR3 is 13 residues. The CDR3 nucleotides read TGCAGCGTTGATGGGCTAGCCGGAGGCGTGCAGTACTTC. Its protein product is CSVDGLAGGVQYF.

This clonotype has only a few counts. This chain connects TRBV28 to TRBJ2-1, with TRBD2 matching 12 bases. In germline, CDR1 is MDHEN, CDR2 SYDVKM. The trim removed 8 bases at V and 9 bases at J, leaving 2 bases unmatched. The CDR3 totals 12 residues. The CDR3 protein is CASGLAGFEQFF. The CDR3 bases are TGTGCCAGCGGACTAGCGGGATTTGAGCAGTTCTTC.

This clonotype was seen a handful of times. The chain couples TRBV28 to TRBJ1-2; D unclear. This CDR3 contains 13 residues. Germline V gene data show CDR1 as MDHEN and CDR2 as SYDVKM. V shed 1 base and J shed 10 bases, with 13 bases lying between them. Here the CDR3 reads CASSLFPTGAYTF. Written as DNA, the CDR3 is TGTGCCAGCAGTTTATTTCCCACCGGAGCCTACACCTTC.

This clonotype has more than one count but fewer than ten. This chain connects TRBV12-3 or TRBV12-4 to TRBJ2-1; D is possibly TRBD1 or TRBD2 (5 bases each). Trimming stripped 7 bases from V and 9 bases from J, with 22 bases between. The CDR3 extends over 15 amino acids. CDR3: CASTPGGSLNGEQFF. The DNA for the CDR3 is TGTGCCAGCACCCCTGGGGGTTCCTTAAACGGTGAGCAGTTCTTC.

For the CDR3, the DNA is TGTGCCAGCAGCTTAGCCTTTGGATCGCAGGGGGAGCTGTTTTTT. Its translation is CASSLAFGSQGELFF. The chain uses TRBV7-2 and TRBJ2-2; unclear D gene. This CDR3 region has 15 residues. The germline CDR1 and CDR2 sequences are SGHTA and FQGNSA. V lost 0 bases to trimming and J lost 8 bases, with 13 bases between them.